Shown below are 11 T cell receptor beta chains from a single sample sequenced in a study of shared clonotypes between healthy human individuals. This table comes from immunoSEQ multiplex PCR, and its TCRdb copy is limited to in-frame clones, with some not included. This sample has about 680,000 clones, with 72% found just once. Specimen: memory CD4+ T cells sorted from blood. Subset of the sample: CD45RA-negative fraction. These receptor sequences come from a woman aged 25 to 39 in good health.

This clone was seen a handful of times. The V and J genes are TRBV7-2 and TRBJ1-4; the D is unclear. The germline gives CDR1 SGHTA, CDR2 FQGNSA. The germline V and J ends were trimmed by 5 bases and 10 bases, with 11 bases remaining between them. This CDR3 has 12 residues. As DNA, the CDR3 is TGTGCCAGCAGCCAGGATATGGGAAAACTGTTTTTT. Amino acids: CASSQDMGKLFF.

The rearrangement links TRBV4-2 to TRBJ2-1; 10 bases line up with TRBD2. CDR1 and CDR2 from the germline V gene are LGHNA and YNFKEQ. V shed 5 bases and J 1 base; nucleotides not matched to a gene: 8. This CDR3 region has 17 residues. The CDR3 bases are TGTGCCAGCAGCACCCTAGCGGGAGAAGTATCCTACAATGAGCAGTTCTTC. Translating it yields CASSTLAGEVSYNEQFF.

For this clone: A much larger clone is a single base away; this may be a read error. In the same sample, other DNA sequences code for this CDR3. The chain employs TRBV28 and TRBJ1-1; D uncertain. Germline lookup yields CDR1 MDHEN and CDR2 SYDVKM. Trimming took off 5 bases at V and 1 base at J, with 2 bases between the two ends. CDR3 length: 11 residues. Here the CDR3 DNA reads TGTGCCAGCAGTACGAACACTGAAGCTTTCTTT. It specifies CASSTNTEAFF.

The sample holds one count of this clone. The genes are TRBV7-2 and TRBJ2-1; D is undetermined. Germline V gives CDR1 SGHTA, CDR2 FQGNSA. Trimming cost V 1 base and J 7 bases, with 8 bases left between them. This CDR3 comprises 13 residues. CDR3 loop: CASSLGAANEQFF. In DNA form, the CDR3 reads TGTGCCAGCAGCTTAGGGGCAGCTAATGAGCAGTTCTTC.

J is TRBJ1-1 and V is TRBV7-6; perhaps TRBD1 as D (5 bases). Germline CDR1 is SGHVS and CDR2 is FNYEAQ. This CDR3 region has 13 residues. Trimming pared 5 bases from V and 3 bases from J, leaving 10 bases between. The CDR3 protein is CASSGTEYTEAFF. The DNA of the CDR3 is TGTGCCAGCAGCGGGACGGAATACACTGAAGCTTTCTTT.

CDR3 protein: CASSLAGTYQPQHF. CDR3 bases: TGTGCCAGCAGTCTAGCGGGGACCTATCAGCCCCAGCATTTT. This chain connects TRBV2 to TRBJ1-5, with TRBD1 as a possible D gene (5 bases). Germline assignment: CDR1 SNHLY and CDR2 FYNNEI. Trimming removed 5 bases at V and 5 bases at J, with 13 bases between. The CDR3 spans 14 residues.

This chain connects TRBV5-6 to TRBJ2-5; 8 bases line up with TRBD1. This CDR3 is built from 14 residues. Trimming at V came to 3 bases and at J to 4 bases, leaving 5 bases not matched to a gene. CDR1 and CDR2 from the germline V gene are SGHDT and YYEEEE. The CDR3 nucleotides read TGTGCCAGCAGCTCAGGACAGGGCGGAGAGACCCAGTACTTC. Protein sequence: CASSSGQGGETQYF.

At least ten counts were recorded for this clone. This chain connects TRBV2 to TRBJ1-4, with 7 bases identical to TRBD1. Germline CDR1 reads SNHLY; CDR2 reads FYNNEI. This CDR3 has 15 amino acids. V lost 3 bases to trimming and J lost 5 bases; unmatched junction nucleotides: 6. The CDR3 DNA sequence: TGTGCCAGCAGTGATCGGGGACAGACAAATGAAAAACTGTTTTTT. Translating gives CASSDRGQTNEKLFF.

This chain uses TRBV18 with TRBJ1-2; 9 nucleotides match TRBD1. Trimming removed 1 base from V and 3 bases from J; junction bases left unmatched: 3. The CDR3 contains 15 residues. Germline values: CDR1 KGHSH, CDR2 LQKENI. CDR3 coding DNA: TGTGCCAGCTCACCACAACAGGGGGCCGACTATGGCTACACCTTC. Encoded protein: CASSPQQGADYGYTF.

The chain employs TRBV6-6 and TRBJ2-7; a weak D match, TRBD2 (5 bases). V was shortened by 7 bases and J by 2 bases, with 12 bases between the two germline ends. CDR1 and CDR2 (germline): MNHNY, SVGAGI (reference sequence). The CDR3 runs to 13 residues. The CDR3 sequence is CASTGKSTYEQYF. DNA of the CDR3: TGTGCCAGCACGGGGAAATCCACCTACGAGCAGTACTTC.

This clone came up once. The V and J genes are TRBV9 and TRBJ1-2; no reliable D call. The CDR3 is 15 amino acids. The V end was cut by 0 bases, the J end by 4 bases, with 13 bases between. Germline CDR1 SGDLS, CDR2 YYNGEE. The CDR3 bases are TGTGCCAGCAGCGTAGAACAGAGCAGAATCTATGGCTACACCTTC. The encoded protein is CASSVEQSRIYGYTF.